Reported below is one T cell receptor beta chain. Its matching antigen is unknown. Method: immunoSEQ multiplex PCR; TCRdb's copy keeps in-frame clones and lacks some. The sample totals over 15,000 clones. This entry is derived from a study of T cells in women clearing cervical HPV infection. General study findings and limits: CIN3+ cases had significantly higher TCR richness than controls; evenness did not differ.

Sequencing was done on a sample of blood buffy coat. The source is a woman aged 18 to 75 with a cervical HPV16 infection that either progressed to CIN3+ or cleared (not recorded which).

CDR3 sequence reads: CASSLSAGHQRGKLFF. CDR3 bases read: TGTGCCAGCAGTTTATCGGCGGGACATCAAAGAGGAAAA. The chain carries TRBV27 and TRBJ1-4; D perhaps matches TRBD1 (6 bases). Sequencing ends 3 residues short of the CDR3 end; the germline J gene provides the rest. Germline V lookup: CDR1 MNHEY, CDR2 SMNVEV (reference sequence). Trimming stripped 0 bases from V and 10 bases from J, with 18 bases between. This CDR3 region has 16 residues. The variable domain in full, completed from reference TRBV27 and TRBJ1-4, reads EAQVTQNPRYLITVTGKKLTVTCSQNMNHEYMSWYRQDPGLGLRQIYYSMNVEVTDKGDVPEGYKVSRKEKRNFPLILESPSPNQTSLYFCASSLSAGHQRGKLFFGSGTQLSVL.